These T cell receptor beta chains were read from a single sample in a study of human T cells and chemical hapten exposure. MiXCR was run by TCRdb on the RACE reads, yielding one entry per CDR3 protein. The table records about 120,000 distinct CDR3 sequences, roughly 14% of them present only once. This sample comprised whole blood, obtained in connection with sensitization to the hapten diphenylcyclopropenone (DPC). Source of these receptors: a woman between 18 and 29 years old with alopecia areata. Some clones in this sample may be carry-over from other donors' samples. Each CDR3 is given with its conserved first and last residue. The D gene is left open where the match is weak. Clone size appears in some rows only: once, few, many, or a class for an expanded clone.

D | size | J | V | DNA | CDR3
- | - | TRBJ2-7 | TRBV6-2/TRBV6-3 | TGTGCCAGCAGTTGGGACCTTGAATACGAGCAGTACTTC | CASSWDLEYEQYF
- | - | TRBJ1-4 | TRBV7-9 | TGTGCCAGCACCCCGGGTTCAACCACAACTAATGAAAAACTGTTTTTT | CASTPGSTTTNEKLFF
- | few | TRBJ1-1 | TRBV27 | TGTGCCAGCTCAAGACAGGTTTTTCGAACTGAAGCTTTCTTT | CASSRQVFRTEAFF
TRBD1 | - | TRBJ1-1 | TRBV12-3/TRBV12-4 | TGTGCCAGCAGTTTCGTCCCGGGACAGGTCCTGGGGACTGAAGCTTTCTTT | CASSFVPGQVLGTEAFF
- | many | TRBJ2-3 | TRBV7-2 | TGTGCCAGCAGCGACGCCGATACGCAGTATTTT | CASSDADTQYF
- | - | TRBJ1-1 | TRBV6-2/TRBV6-3 | TGTGCCAGCAGGCCCACAGGCATGGGGCTCAACACTGAAGCTTTCTTT | CASRPTGMGLNTEAFF
- | - | TRBJ1-2 | TRBV4-2 | TGTGCCAGCAGCCAAGAGATTCAGGGATCTAACTATGGCTACACCTTC | CASSQEIQGSNYGYTF
TRBD1 | many | TRBJ1-1 | TRBV5-8 | TGTGCCAGCAGCTTGCGGGGGTACCGGGACAGGGGCATGACTGAAGCTTTCTTT | CASSLRGYRDRGMTEAFF
- | few | TRBJ2-7 | TRBV28 | TGTGCCAGCAGTTTCTCGGACAGCACCTACGAGCAGTACTTC | CASSFSDSTYEQYF
TRBD1 | many | TRBJ2-1 | TRBV29-1 | TGCAGCGCCGGACAGGACTTATACAATGAGCAGTTCTTC | CSAGQDLYNEQFF
- | many | TRBJ2-3 | TRBV28 | TGTGCCAGCACGCCAGGGGGGGGCAGGGATACGCAGTATTTT | CASTPGGGRDTQYF
- | - | TRBJ2-3 | TRBV29-1 | TGCAGCGTTGAGGGTATCTCGGGCACAGATACGCAGTATTTT | CSVEGISGTDTQYF
TRBD1 | many | TRBJ1-2 | TRBV7-9 | TGTGCCAGCAGCGTCGAGTTGGCAGGGGGCGGCTACACCTTC | CASSVELAGGGYTF
- | many | TRBJ1-2 | TRBV5-1 | TGCGCCAGCAAATCCGACTGGGATAACTATGGCTACACCTTC | CASKSDWDNYGYTF
- | - | TRBJ1-3 | TRBV7-9 | TGTGCCAGCAGCTCTTCTAAACCGAGCTCTGGAAACACCATATATTTT | CASSSSKPSSGNTIYF
- | few | TRBJ1-1 | TRBV4-1 | TGCGCCAGCAGCCAAGATATGGGGGTCGTCGCTGAAGCTTTCTTT | CASSQDMGVVAEAFF
- | - | TRBJ2-1 | TRBV6-6 | TGTGCCAGCAGCCAACTAGTTAACTCCTACAATGAGCAGTTCTTC | CASSQLVNSYNEQFF
- | - | TRBJ2-5 | TRBV28 | TGTGCCAGCAGTTTATTGGGGGGTCACCAAGAGACCCAGTACTTC | CASSLLGGHQETQYF
- | - | TRBJ2-1 | TRBV7-6 | TGTGCCAGCAGCCGCGGGGCGTCCTCCTACAATGAGCAGTTCTTC | CASSRGASSYNEQFF
- | - | TRBJ2-3 | TRBV29-1 | TGCAGCGCAGAACAGGGTTCTTCAGATACGCAGTATTTT | CSAEQGSSDTQYF
- | many | TRBJ2-2 | TRBV29-1 | TGCAGCGCCACCGGGGTTGGCGAGCTGTTTTTT | CSATGVGELFF
- | - | TRBJ2-1 | TRBV7-6 | TGTGCCAGCAGCTTAGCGGGTTCCCAGCTCCCCTACAATGAGCAGTTCTTC | CASSLAGSQLPYNEQFF
TRBD1 | - | TRBJ2-1 | TRBV6-2/TRBV6-3 | TGTGCCAGCAGCTTACAGGGGCCTTTCTACAATGAGCAGTTCTTC | CASSLQGPFYNEQFF
TRBD1 | many | TRBJ1-1 | TRBV11-2 | TGTGCCAGCAGTCCAGTGGTTAGGGGGCGCGACACTGAAGCTTTCTTT | CASSPVVRGRDTEAFF
- | - | TRBJ1-4 | TRBV20-1 | TGCAGTGCTAGTGGTGGGGGTCGAGCTAATGAAAAACTGTTTTTT | CSASGGGRANEKLFF
- | many | TRBJ2-3 | TRBV30 | TGTGCCTGCTCCTCGTTGGATACGCAGTATTTT | CACSSLDTQYF
- | - | TRBJ2-1 | TRBV19 | TGTGCCAGTAAAAAGCGGTATGCGGGGCCCGCTTACAATGAGCAGTTCTTC | CASKKRYAGPAYNEQFF
TRBD2 | - | TRBJ2-1 | TRBV4-2 | TGTGCCAGCAGCCAAGAGCCGGGACTAGACTACAATGAGCAGTTCTTC | CASSQEPGLDYNEQFF
- | few | TRBJ1-1 | TRBV12-3/TRBV12-4 | TGTGCCAGCAGTCCACGTAGCAGGGCGAAGGACACTGAAGCTTTCTTT | CASSPRSRAKDTEAFF
- | - | TRBJ1-1 | TRBV7-9 | TGTGCCAGCAGCTTATTAGGGCTAGAAGCTTTCTTT | CASSLLGLEAFF
- | - | TRBJ2-2 | TRBV7-6 | TGTGCCAGCAGCTTAGTCGCGAACACCGGGGAGCTGTTTTTT | CASSLVANTGELFF
TRBD2 | - | TRBJ2-1 | TRBV6-5 | TGTGCCAGCAGCCAACGACTAGCAGGAAACAATGAGCAGTTCTTC | CASSQRLAGNNEQFF
TRBD1 | - | TRBJ1-6 | TRBV20-1 | TGCAGTGCTAGAGGAGGGACAGCCTATAATTCACCCCTCCACTTT | CSARGGTAYNSPLHF
TRBD1 | few | TRBJ2-5 | TRBV15 | TGTGCCACCAGCAGAGCCGGGACAGGGGAAGAGACCCAGTACTTC | CATSRAGTGEETQYF
- | few | TRBJ2-7 | TRBV15 | TGTGCCACCCGAACCAGGGGAGAGGACGAGCAGTACTTC | CATRTRGEDEQYF
- | many | TRBJ2-1 | TRBV7-6 | TGTGCCAGCAGCTTAGGGATGGGCAGAAACAATGAGCAGTTCTTC | CASSLGMGRNNEQFF
- | - | TRBJ2-3 | TRBV9 | TGTGCCAGCAGCGCGATCCAGGGCGGAACAGATACGCAGTATTTT | CASSAIQGGTDTQYF
- | - | TRBJ2-5 | TRBV18 | TGTGCCAGCTCACCGCTAGCCTTGGAGACCCAGTACTTC | CASSPLALETQYF
- | - | TRBJ1-1 | TRBV4-2 | TGTGCCAGCAGCCAAGATGAAGACAGGTACACTGAAGCTTTCTTT | CASSQDEDRYTEAFF
- | few | TRBJ2-3 | TRBV6-5 | TGTGCCAGCAGTAGGGCCAGGGGGGGGCGACCAGATACGCAGTATTTT | CASSRARGGRPDTQYF
TRBD2 | once | TRBJ2-7 | TRBV4-3 | TGCGCCAGCAGCCAAGATAGGACTAGCTCGTTCTACGAGCAGTACTTC | CASSQDRTSSFYEQYF